Listed here are 28 T cell receptor beta chains from one sample, sequenced in a study of cytomegalovirus exposure and HLA in healthy donors (dated by TCRdb to 2016 to 2017). Library prep was done by the immunoSEQ multiplex PCR assay. As stored in TCRdb, this immuneACCESS dataset retains in-frame rearrangements with V and J assigned. A fraction of the clones does not appear; measured against another copy, unresolved V genes explain less than half of the discrepancy, and the remainder lacks a known reason. The sample table shows roughly 250,000 clones, and 86% are seen once. Jointly, the top ten make up 0.95% to 1.5% of the sample. Sequenced input: PBMCs. The receptors originated from a woman between 25 and 40 years old in good health and CMV-seropositive.

The chain recombines TRBV5-4 with TRBJ2-3; the match to TRBD2 covers 7 bases. V shed 3 bases and J 2 bases; nucleotides not matched to a gene: 6. This CDR3 is 15 amino acids long. Germline lookup yields CDR1 SGHNT and CDR2 YYREEE (reference sequence). In DNA, the CDR3 is TGTGCCAGCAGCTGGACCACTAGCGCCACAGATACGCAGTATTTT. Translated: CASSWTTSATDTQYF.

This clone was seen once. The V and J genes are TRBV29-1 and TRBJ2-7, with D maybe TRBD2 (6 bases). Germline CDR1 and CDR2: SQVTM and ANQGSEA. Trimming removed 7 bases at V and 5 bases at J, with 21 bases between. This CDR3 region has 14 residues. CDR3 sequence (DNA): TGCAGCGCATCGGAGGGCCTAACGTCCGACGAGCAGTACTTC. It yields the protein CSASEGLTSDEQYF.

The chain has TRBV5-1 and TRBJ2-1; 15 bases match TRBD2. Germline CDR1 reads SGHRS; CDR2 reads YFSETQ. V lost 2 bases to trimming and J lost 5 bases; unmatched junction nucleotides: 5. CDR3 length: 17 amino acids. CDR3 amino acids: CASSLGLAGGSDNEQFF. CDR3 sequence (DNA): TGCGCCAGCAGCTTAGGACTAGCGGGAGGGTCAGACAATGAGCAGTTCTTC.

The chain recombines TRBV4-2 with TRBJ2-6; 7 bases fit TRBD1. From germline, CDR1 is LGHNA and CDR2 YNFKEQ. The CDR3 is made up of 17 amino acids. The ends lost 1 base at V and 0 bases at J; junction bases unmatched: 3. The CDR3 sequence: CASSQGQGTSGANVLTF. The DNA of the CDR3 is TGTGCCAGCAGCCAAGGACAGGGAACCTCTGGGGCCAACGTCCTGACTTTC.

V is TRBV21-1 and J is TRBJ2-3; TRBD2 is the table's D call and was not checked against the DNA. TRBV21-1 is a pseudogene. The CDR3 loop spans 14 amino acids. The CDR3 bases are TGTGCCAGTCCCAGCGGGACCACCACAGATACGCAGTATTTT. Its translation is CASPSGTTTDTQYF.

This chain uses TRBV30 with TRBJ2-1; 11 bases fit TRBD2. The CDR3 has 16 amino acids. The germline V gene has CDR1 GTSNPN and CDR2 SVGIG (reference sequence). V was pared by 0 bases and J by 8 bases, with 9 bases of the junction left unmatched. The CDR3 here is CAWSVFRTSGFDEQFF. Written as DNA, the CDR3 is TGTGCCTGGAGTGTATTTCGGACTAGCGGGTTCGATGAGCAGTTCTTC.

The rearrangement links TRBV25-1 to TRBJ2-7, with unresolved D. This CDR3 is built from 16 residues. V was cut by 0 bases and J by 2 bases, with 14 bases left in between. CDR1 and CDR2 from the germline V gene are MGHDK and SYGVNS. The CDR3 nucleotides are TGTGCCAGCAGTGAATATTTCCCCTATTCCACCTACGAGCAGTACTTC. This translates into CASSEYFPYSTYEQYF.

This chain links TRBV18 with TRBJ1-5, with 7 bases fitting TRBD1. V trimming: 3 bases; J trimming: 1 base; junction bases outside the gene matches: 3. Germline CDR1 reads KGHSH; CDR2 reads LQKENI. The CDR3 has 15 amino acids. The CDR3 nucleotides are TGTGCCAGCTCACCTCAGGGGGGAAGCAATCAGCCCCAGCATTTT. This sequence encodes CASSPQGGSNQPQHF.

This chain joins TRBV27 and TRBJ2-2, with unresolved D. Germline V gene lookup returns CDR1 MNHEY and CDR2 SMNVEV (reference sequence). The V end was cut by 5 bases, the J end by 2 bases, with 18 bases between. The CDR3 spans 17 residues. DNA of the CDR3: TGTGCCAGCAGTACCCCCCCGGTACTACTCAACACCGGGGAGCTGTTTTTT. It codes for CASSTPPVLLNTGELFF.

This sequence joins TRBV28 and TRBJ2-2, with D unresolved. CDR1 and CDR2 from the germline V gene are MDHEN and SYDVKM. Trimming removed 8 bases at V and 0 bases at J, with 10 bases between. The CDR3 length is 14 residues. CDR3 protein: CASVGTANTGELFF. CDR3 DNA sequence: TGTGCCAGCGTTGGCACAGCGAACACCGGGGAGCTGTTTTTT.

The V gene is TRBV11-2, the J gene TRBJ2-3, with a possible D match to TRBD1 (5 bases). Trimming removed 5 bases at V and 2 bases at J, with 14 bases between. Germline values: CDR1 SGHAT, CDR2 FQNNGV. The CDR3 length is 15 residues. The CDR3 reads CASSGHSNPTDTQYF. CDR3 nucleotides: TGTGCCAGCAGCGGACACAGCAATCCCACAGATACGCAGTATTTT.

The chain carries TRBV25-1 and TRBJ1-1, with 10 nucleotides matching TRBD1. The CDR3 is 16 amino acids. Germline-derived CDR1 and CDR2 are MGHDK and SYGVNS. V shed 4 bases and J 0 bases; nucleotides not matched to a gene: 5. This CDR3 reads CASSARTGGMNTEAFF. DNA for the CDR3: TGTGCCAGCAGTGCCCGGACAGGGGGGATGAACACTGAAGCTTTCTTT.

Here the CDR3 reads CASSPRAGGPGEQFF. CDR3 DNA sequence: TGTGCCAGCAGTCCACGGGCGGGAGGGCCGGGAGAGCAGTTCTTC. V gene TRBV6-5 combines with J gene TRBJ2-1; 9 bases are a match to TRBD2. J lost 10 bases, V lost 5 bases, and 12 bases had no gene match. Germline V gives CDR1 MNHEY, CDR2 SVGAGI. The CDR3 contains 15 residues.

The V gene is TRBV6-6, the J gene TRBJ2-7; 10 bases map to TRBD2. The V and J ends lost 5 bases and 0 bases, in that order; junction bases with no gene match: 7. Germline CDR1 and CDR2: MNHNY and SVGAGI (reference sequence). CDR3 length: 16 amino acids. The CDR3 region is CASSQGTSAISYEQYF. In DNA form, the CDR3 reads TGTGCCAGCAGTCAGGGGACTAGCGCGATCTCCTACGAGCAGTACTTC.

The CDR3: CASSQVWGLNEQYF. DNA for the CDR3: TGCGCCAGCAGCCAAGTGTGGGGCTTAAACGAGCAGTACTTC. The V call is TRBV4-1, the J call TRBJ2-7; possibly TRBD1 for D (5 bases). V lost 1 base, J lost 5 bases, and 12 bases lay in between. The CDR3 runs 14 residues. Per germline, CDR1 MGHRA and CDR2 YSYEKL.

The chain is built from TRBV6-5 and TRBJ1-2; D ambiguous. The CDR3 contains 13 residues. Germline CDR1 reads MNHEY; CDR2 reads SVGAGI. Trimming pared 6 bases from V and 4 bases from J, leaving 12 bases between. CDR3 sequence (DNA): TGTGCCAGCAGGGCCGGGAACCTCTATGGCTACACCTTC. As protein: CASRAGNLYGYTF.

The V gene is TRBV28, the J gene TRBJ2-2; tentatively, D is TRBD1 (5 bases). The CDR3 runs 13 residues. V was pared by 9 bases and J by 1 base, with 9 bases between. Germline values: CDR1 MDHEN, CDR2 SYDVKM. The CDR3 protein is CASFTGNTGELFF. As DNA, the CDR3 is TGTGCCAGTTTCACAGGGAACACCGGGGAGCTGTTTTTT.

The chain joins TRBV7-9 to TRBJ2-6; maybe TRBD1 (6 bases). V was cut by 3 bases and J by 2 bases, with 11 bases left in between. Germline V gene data show CDR1 as SEHNR and CDR2 as FQNEAQ (reference sequence). The CDR3 extends over 16 amino acids. The CDR3: CASSFMGAPGANVLTF. For the CDR3, the DNA is TGTGCCAGCAGCTTTATGGGGGCGCCTGGGGCCAACGTCCTGACTTTC.

The chain uses TRBV2 and TRBJ2-7, with D possibly being TRBD2 (5 bases). The germline V gene encodes CDR1 SNHLY and CDR2 FYNNEI. The CDR3 sequence is 15 residues long. Trimming took off 3 bases at V and 0 bases at J, with 12 bases between the two ends. CDR3 protein: CASSDATAGSYEQYF. The CDR3 DNA reads TGTGCCAGCAGTGATGCGACGGCGGGCTCCTACGAGCAGTACTTC.

The chain links TRBV11-2 to TRBJ1-5; no reliable D call. The CDR3 extends over 15 amino acids. The V end lost 5 bases, the J end lost 2 bases, and 13 bases lay between the germline ends. Germline values: CDR1 SGHAT, CDR2 FQNNGV. CDR3 sequence: CASSDSPNGNQPQHF. As DNA, the CDR3 is TGTGCCAGCAGCGACTCTCCTAATGGCAATCAGCCCCAGCATTTT.

This clone turned up a few times. The CDR3 spells CASYQDNQPQHF. The CDR3 nucleotides are TGTGCCAGCTATCAGGACAATCAGCCCCAGCATTTT. This chain connects TRBV28 to TRBJ1-5; D is undetermined. Trimming cost V 8 bases and J 3 bases, with 8 bases left between them. Germline V CDR1 and CDR2: MDHEN, SYDVKM. The CDR3 runs to 12 residues.

The chain combines TRBV2 with TRBJ2-7; D is unclear. There are 14 residues in the CDR3. V was trimmed by 3 bases and J by 0 bases, leaving 9 bases between them. Germline V gene data show CDR1 as SNHLY and CDR2 as FYNNEI. The CDR3 reads CASSESNFSYEQYF. DNA for the CDR3: TGTGCCAGCAGTGAGTCAAACTTCTCCTACGAGCAGTACTTC. Full variable domain (rest looked up from reference TRBV2 and TRBJ2-7): EPEVTQTPSHQVTQMGQEVILRCVPISNHLYFYWYRQILGQKVEFLVSFYNNEISEKSEIFDDQFSVERPDGSNFTLKIRSTKLEDSAMYFCASSESNFSYEQYFGPGTRLTVT.

This sequence joins TRBV18 and TRBJ2-7, with D possibly being TRBD1 (5 bases). Germline lookup yields CDR1 KGHSH and CDR2 LQKENI. This CDR3 is 14 amino acids long. With 2 bases removed from V and 0 bases from J, the gap between germline ends came to 8 bases. The CDR3 loop reads CASSPSRDSYEQYF. The DNA of the CDR3 is TGTGCCAGCTCACCATCCAGGGACTCCTACGAGCAGTACTTC.

DNA for the CDR3: TGTGCCAGCAGGGGGACAGGGCTTGTTTTCTTT. Protein sequence: CASRGTGLVFF. The V gene is TRBV6-5, the J gene TRBJ1-1, with 9 bases aligning to TRBD1. This CDR3 spans 11 amino acids. V lost 6 bases to trimming and J lost 13 bases; unmatched junction nucleotides: 6. The germline CDR1 and CDR2 sequences are MNHEY and SVGAGI.

The rearrangement joins TRBV4-1 to TRBJ2-5; 10 nucleotides agree with TRBD2. This CDR3 has 13 amino acids. Trimming removed 9 bases from V and 5 bases from J; junction bases left unmatched: 6. The germline V gene encodes CDR1 MGHRA and CDR2 YSYEKL. The CDR3 protein is CASSGRRGETQYF. DNA of the CDR3: TGCGCCAGTAGCGGGAGGAGAGGGGAGACCCAGTACTTC.

The chain couples TRBV9 to TRBJ2-1; 8 positions match TRBD2. CDR1 is SGDLS, CDR2 YYNGEE, per germline. V lost 2 bases, J lost 6 bases, and 4 bases stayed unmatched. The CDR3 consists of 14 residues. The CDR3 loop is CASSVTAGGNEQFF. The CDR3 DNA reads TGTGCCAGCAGCGTCACCGCGGGGGGCAATGAGCAGTTCTTC.

This sequence joins TRBV6-1 and TRBJ2-5, with D possibly TRBD1 on 6 matching bases. Germline V gene sequence: CDR1 MNHNS, CDR2 SASEGT. The CDR3 consists of 15 residues. Trimming left V 5 bases short and J 0 bases short, with 13 bases between. For the CDR3, the DNA is TGTGCCAGCAGTAATGGTCGGACAGACCAAGAGACCCAGTACTTC. It specifies CASSNGRTDQETQYF.

The gene calls are TRBV27 and TRBJ2-3, with 7 bases matching TRBD1. V lost 8 bases, J lost 2 bases, and 13 bases stayed unmatched. Germline V gene lookup returns CDR1 MNHEY and CDR2 SMNVEV (reference sequence). The CDR3 loop spans 16 amino acids. The CDR3 nucleotides are TGTGCCAGCGGAAAGAGGGACAGACAAAACACAGATACGCAGTATTTT. It codes for CASGKRDRQNTDTQYF.